This T cell receptor beta chain was recorded in a study of human T cells and chemical hapten exposure. Study information: Weekly administration of diphenylcyclopropenone to the scalp of patients continued throughout the roughly 24-week study. Study findings and constraints: There was a positive correlation between PT1 expanded TCR counts and patch test score.

This clonotype was observed many times. The antigen remains undetermined. CDR3 size: 16 residues. The junction had 9 bases not matched to a gene; V was cut back by 4 bases and J by 5 bases. The germline gives CDR1 MDHEN, CDR2 SYDVKM. Individual cDNA molecules had unique molecular identifiers attached to them by the library. TCRdb itself ran the RACE reads through MiXCR, one entry per CDR3 protein. The table has roughly 110,000 distinct CDR3 sequences, roughly an eighth seen once; the top ten hold around 1.7%. The time point: pre-sensitization, week 0. Treatment noted: therapeutic diphenylcyclopropenone sensitization with weekly scalp DPC.

Sample: whole blood, taken in connection with sensitization to the hapten diphenylcyclopropenone (DPC). The chain joins TRBV28 to TRBJ1-5, with 9 positions matching TRBD1. The sequence was collected from a woman aged 45-65 years with alopecia areata. Some clones in this sample may be carry-over from other donors' samples. Here the CDR3 DNA reads TGTGCCAGCAGTTACGGACAGGGGTTTCTCTATCAGCCCCAGCATTTT. It encodes CASSYGQGFLYQPQHF.